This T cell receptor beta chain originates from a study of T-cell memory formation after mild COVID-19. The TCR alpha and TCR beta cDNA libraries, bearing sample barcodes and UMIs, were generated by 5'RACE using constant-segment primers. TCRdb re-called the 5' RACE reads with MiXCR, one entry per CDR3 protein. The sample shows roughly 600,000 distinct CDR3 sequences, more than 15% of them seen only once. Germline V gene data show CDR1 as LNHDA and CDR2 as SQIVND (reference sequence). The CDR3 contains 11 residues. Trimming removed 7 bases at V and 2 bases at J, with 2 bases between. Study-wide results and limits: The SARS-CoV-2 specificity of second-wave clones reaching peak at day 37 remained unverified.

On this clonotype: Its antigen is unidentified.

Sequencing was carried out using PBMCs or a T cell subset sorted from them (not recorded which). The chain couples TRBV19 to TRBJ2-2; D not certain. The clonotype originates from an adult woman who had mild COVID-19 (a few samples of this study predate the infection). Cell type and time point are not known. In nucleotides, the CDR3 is TGTGCCAGTATTAACACCGGGGAGCTGTTTTTT. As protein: CASINTGELFF.